The 32 T cell receptor beta chains given below trace back to one sample, sequenced in a study of cytomegalovirus exposure and HLA in healthy donors (dated by TCRdb to the late 2010s). Receptors were amplified or captured by the immunoSEQ multiplex PCR assay. The multiplex PCR relied on a mix of 60 forward primers for TCR Vbeta segments and 13 reverse primers for TCR Jbeta segments. TCRdb's version of the immuneACCESS table is confined to in-frame rearrangements and falls short of the full clone set. An unresolved V gene accounts for under half of the shortfall where checked; the remainder is of unknown origin. Present in this sample are 90,000 to 120,000 clones, 70% to 80% of which were seen just once. The biggest ten clones account for about 2% of the sample. Specimen: PBMCs. The receptors here all came from a man between 18 and 29 years old in good health and CMV-seronegative.

The V call is TRBV6-1, the J call TRBJ2-7; possibly TRBD2 for D (6 bases). CDR3 length equals 11 residues. CDR1 and CDR2 from the germline V gene are MNHNS and SASEGT. Trimming took off 6 bases at V and 4 bases at J, with 7 bases between the two ends. Here the CDR3 reads CASSGLYEQYF. The CDR3 region has the DNA TGTGCCAGCAGCGGACTATACGAGCAGTACTTC.

J is TRBJ2-5 and V is TRBV10-3; 7 nucleotides align to TRBD1. CDR1 and CDR2 (germline): ENHRY, SYGVKD. The CDR3 spans 13 residues. After removal of 7 bases from V and 2 bases from J, the junction contained 4 bases not matched to a gene. The CDR3 bases are TGTGCCATCAAGAACAGGGGTCAAGAGACCCAGTACTTC. The encoded protein is CAIKNRGQETQYF.

The chain links TRBV2 to TRBJ2-1; the D gene is possibly TRBD2 (6 bases). V dropped 4 bases and J dropped 7 bases, with 17 bases sitting between them. CDR3 size: 15 residues. From germline, CDR1 is SNHLY and CDR2 FYNNEI. The CDR3 loop reads CASSVSGQLLNEQFF. The CDR3 region has the DNA TGTGCCAGCAGTGTCAGCGGGCAGCTACTAAATGAGCAGTTCTTC.

The chain employs TRBV5-4 and TRBJ1-1; TRBD1 aligns across 7 bases. This CDR3 region has 14 residues. CDR1 SGHNT and CDR2 YYREEE come from the germline V gene (reference sequence). V lost 0 bases to trimming and J lost 7 bases; unmatched junction nucleotides: 6. CDR3 sequence reads: CASSLGWDSIEAFF. The CDR3 bases are TGTGCCAGCAGCTTGGGATGGGACAGCATTGAAGCTTTCTTT.

The count of this clone is one. The rearrangement uses TRBV29-1 and TRBJ2-7; D unclear. Deletions cut 6 bases from V and 2 bases from J, with 14 bases between. This CDR3 has 13 amino acids. Germline CDR1 and CDR2: SQVTM and ANQGSEA. CDR3 region: CSVHGVGTYEQYF. The CDR3 DNA sequence: TGCAGCGTCCACGGAGTCGGCACCTACGAGCAGTACTTC.

This chain connects TRBV28 to TRBJ1-2, with D unresolved. Trimming shortened V by 6 bases and J by 0 bases, and 8 bases separated the two germline ends. CDR1 MDHEN and CDR2 SYDVKM come from the germline V gene. There are 13 residues in the CDR3. The CDR3 region has the DNA TGTGCCAGCAGCGCGGCGACTAACTATGGCTACACCTTC. Encoded protein: CASSAATNYGYTF.

This clone was found a few times. The chain combines TRBV27 with TRBJ2-1; 14 positions agree with TRBD2. The CDR3 length is 15 residues. Trimming at V came to 5 bases and at J to 9 bases, leaving 6 bases not matched to a gene. Germline lookup yields CDR1 MNHEY and CDR2 SMNVEV (reference sequence). The CDR3 here is CASSLTSGGAGEQFF. The DNA of the CDR3 is TGTGCCAGCAGTCTGACTAGCGGGGGGGCGGGTGAGCAGTTCTTC.

The chain carries TRBV10-2 and TRBJ2-3; TRBD2 aligns across 8 bases. From germline, CDR1 is WSHSY and CDR2 SAAADI. This CDR3 comprises 12 residues. Germline trimming cut 6 bases from V and 8 bases from J; bases unmatched to any gene: 4. The CDR3 reads CASRTSDATQYF. Written as DNA, the CDR3 is TGCGCCAGCAGGACTAGCGATGCTACGCAGTATTTT.

This clone was counted only a few times. The rearrangement links TRBV10-1 to TRBJ2-7; 7 bases agree with TRBD1. J was trimmed by 3 bases and V by 4 bases; bases with no gene match: 0. Germline CDR1 and CDR2: WNHNN and SYGVQD (reference sequence). The CDR3 contains 12 residues. DNA of the CDR3: TGCGCCAGCAGTGGACAGGGCTACGAGCAGTACTTC. Protein: CASSGQGYEQYF.

Details on this clone: At one end the junction does not follow the germline gene, possibly because of a read error. The rearrangement joins TRBV28 to TRBJ2-2, with D tentatively TRBD1 (5 bases). Germline assignment: CDR1 MDHEN and CDR2 SYDVKM. The CDR3 runs 11 residues. The CDR3 DNA reads TGTGCGAGCACAGGTACCGGGGAGCTGTTTTTT. Translated: CASTGTGELFF.

The rearrangement joins TRBV9 to TRBJ2-1; D is possibly TRBD2 (6 bases). Deletions cut 3 bases from V and 7 bases from J, with 17 bases between. The CDR3 has 15 amino acids. Looked up from germline, CDR1 is SGDLS and CDR2 is YYNGEE. CDR3 amino acids: CASSEGGWMGNEQFF. The CDR3 DNA follows: TGTGCCAGCAGCGAGGGAGGATGGATGGGGAATGAGCAGTTCTTC.

In its sample, this clone was seen once. The chain couples TRBV4-3 to TRBJ2-5; weak D call: TRBD2 (6 bases). The V gene's germline CDR1 is LGHNA and CDR2 YSLEER. V lost 0 bases, J lost 2 bases, and 10 bases lay in between. The CDR3 sequence is 15 residues long. CDR3 region: CASSQDGTPQETQYF. In DNA form, the CDR3 reads TGCGCCAGCAGCCAAGACGGGACTCCTCAAGAGACCCAGTACTTC.

The V gene is TRBV7-8, the J gene TRBJ2-3; D is possibly TRBD1 (6 bases). This CDR3 is built from 13 residues. Trimming pared 3 bases from V and 4 bases from J, leaving 8 bases between. From germline, CDR1 is SGHVS and CDR2 FQNEAQ. The CDR3 coding sequence is TGTGCCAGCAGCTTCGCAGGGGCAGATACGCAGTATTTT. Translated, it gives CASSFAGADTQYF.

This clone was picked up one time. This chain links TRBV6-5 with TRBJ2-7, with a possible D match to TRBD2 (5 bases). Germline V gene lookup returns CDR1 MNHEY and CDR2 SVGAGI. There are 14 residues in the CDR3. V lost 7 bases to trimming and J lost 3 bases, with 16 bases between them. CDR3 coding DNA: TGTGCCAGCAAAGAATCGGGAAGGCTCTACGAGCAGTACTTC. Translating it yields CASKESGRLYEQYF.

V usage is TRBV9 and J usage is TRBJ1-1; TRBD1 aligns across 8 bases. V shed 0 bases, J shed 5 bases, and the junction held 9 bases outside the gene matches. This CDR3 is built from 16 residues. The germline gives CDR1 SGDLS, CDR2 YYNGEE. The chain's CDR3 is CASSVVGRGPFTEAFF. The CDR3 coding sequence is TGTGCCAGCAGCGTAGTGGGCAGGGGGCCGTTTACTGAAGCTTTCTTT.

The chain recombines TRBV5-1 with TRBJ2-7; weak D call: TRBD2 (6 bases). This CDR3 comprises 17 residues. Germline assignment: CDR1 SGHRS and CDR2 YFSETQ. Trimming removed 4 bases at V and 5 bases at J, with 25 bases between. The CDR3 DNA reads TGCGCCAGCAGCCCCGGGGCTGGGGACTCCCTTCGGGACGAGCAGTACTTC. Its translation is CASSPGAGDSLRDEQYF. Variable domain in full (rest from reference TRBV5-1 and TRBJ2-7): KAGVTQTPRYLIKTRGQQVTLSCSPISGHRSVSWYQQTPGQGLQFLFEYFSETQRNKGNFPGRFSGRQFSNSRSEMNVSTLELGDSALYLCASSPGAGDSLRDEQYFGPGTRLTVT.

This clone was seen only a few times. CDR3 sequence reads: CASSQDHRGLHLTEAFF. The CDR3 bases are TGCGCCAGCAGCCAAGATCACAGGGGGTTACACTTGACTGAAGCTTTCTTT. J is TRBJ1-1 and V is TRBV4-3, with 8 bases lining up with TRBD1. Germline V gives CDR1 LGHNA, CDR2 YSLEER. The CDR3 contains 17 residues. J gave up 5 bases and V 0 bases, and 11 bases lay outside the gene matches.

The chain uses TRBV7-8 and TRBJ2-1; 9 bases map to TRBD1. V trimming: 5 bases; J trimming: 7 bases; junction bases outside the gene matches: 15. The CDR3 extends over 17 amino acids. Germline V gene lookup returns CDR1 SGHVS and CDR2 FQNEAQ. Here the CDR3 reads CASSPYGGDRVLNEQFF. As DNA, the CDR3 is TGTGCCAGCAGCCCCTATGGGGGGGACAGGGTTTTGAATGAGCAGTTCTTC.

The V call is TRBV27, the J call TRBJ2-7; weak D call: TRBD2 (7 bases). Deletions cut 0 bases from V and 0 bases from J, with 15 bases between. CDR1 MNHEY and CDR2 SMNVEV come from the germline V gene (reference sequence). The length of the CDR3 is 17 residues. This chain's CDR3 is CASSLSSGGPRSYEQYF. The CDR3 region has the DNA TGTGCCAGCAGTTTATCGTCGGGGGGCCCCCGCTCCTACGAGCAGTACTTC.

V and J are TRBV19 and TRBJ2-1, with D unresolved. CDR3 length: 13 residues. Germline V gives CDR1 LNHDA, CDR2 SQIVND (reference sequence). V lost 3 bases to trimming and J lost 9 bases, with 12 bases between them. The CDR3 sequence: CASSIPEPGEQFF. The DNA for the CDR3 is TGTGCCAGTAGTATTCCCGAACCGGGTGAGCAGTTCTTC. The full variable domain, in which reference TRBV19 and TRBJ2-1 provide the parts outside the CDR3, is DGGITQSPKYLFRKEGQNVTLSCEQNLNHDAMYWYRQDPGQGLRLIYYSQIVNDFQKGDIAEGYSVSREKKESFPLTVTSAQKNPTAFYLCASSIPEPGEQFFGPGTRLTVL.

The rearrangement joins TRBV9 to TRBJ2-1; 11 bases map to TRBD2. V shed 7 bases and J 8 bases; nucleotides not matched to a gene: 14. Germline V lookup: CDR1 SGDLS, CDR2 YYNGEE. This CDR3 has 16 amino acids. This CDR3 reads CASGTKLAGAWDEQFF. The DNA of the CDR3 is TGTGCCAGCGGAACTAAACTAGCGGGGGCTTGGGATGAGCAGTTCTTC.

This clone was counted only a few times. This chain links TRBV9 with TRBJ2-1; tentative D call: TRBD2 (6 bases). The ends were cut back, 4 bases at V and 3 bases at J, with 17 bases in the middle. In germline, CDR1 is SGDLS, CDR2 YYNGEE. This CDR3 comprises 16 residues. CDR3 in amino acids: CASSPRRRGDYNEQFF. CDR3 coding DNA: TGTGCCAGCAGCCCAAGACGGCGGGGCGACTACAATGAGCAGTTCTTC. Filled out from reference TRBV9 and TRBJ2-1, the complete variable domain reads DSGVTQTPKHLITATGQRVTLRCSPRSGDLSVYWYQQSLDQGLQFLIQYYNGEERAKGNILERFSAQQFPDLHSELNLSSLELGDSALYFCASSPRRRGDYNEQFFGPGTRLTVL.

This chain joins TRBV5-1 and TRBJ2-7; 11 bases align to TRBD2. Unmatched junction bases numbered 6, after V lost 4 bases and J lost 3 bases. Germline CDR1 and CDR2: SGHRS and YFSETQ. This CDR3 region has 15 residues. CDR3 protein: CASSPLAGGHYEQYF. CDR3 in DNA: TGCGCCAGCAGCCCCTTAGCGGGGGGGCACTACGAGCAGTACTTC.

The chain employs TRBV2 and TRBJ2-7; D unresolved. The CDR3 totals 14 residues. Germline-derived CDR1 and CDR2 are SNHLY and FYNNEI. The V gene lost 7 bases and the J gene lost 0 bases, with 13 bases spanning the gap. The DNA of the CDR3 is TGTGCCAGCAAGTCGGCAGGAACCTCCTACGAGCAGTACTTC. Translated: CASKSAGTSYEQYF.

The rearrangement joins TRBV5-4 to TRBJ2-7; TRBD2 matches 8 bases. Germline CDR1 SGHNT, CDR2 YYREEE (reference sequence). The junction had 4 bases not matched to a gene; V was cut back by 0 bases and J by 2 bases. This CDR3 contains 15 residues. CDR3 in amino acids: CASSLDPAGAYEQYF. CDR3 DNA sequence: TGTGCCAGCAGCTTGGACCCAGCGGGGGCCTACGAGCAGTACTTC.

The V call is TRBV5-1, the J call TRBJ2-2; 9 nucleotides agree with TRBD2. CDR3 length: 16 amino acids. Germline assignment: CDR1 SGHRS and CDR2 YFSETQ. V shed 3 bases and J 8 bases; nucleotides not matched to a gene: 11. The CDR3 here is CASSSNGLALRGELFF. CDR3 DNA sequence: TGCGCCAGCAGCTCCAATGGACTAGCGTTGAGGGGGGAGCTGTTTTTT.

The gene calls are TRBV12-5 and TRBJ2-2; tentative D call: TRBD2 (5 bases). The germline gives CDR1 LGHNT, CDR2 FRNRAP. CDR3 length: 12 residues. V was shortened by 6 bases and J by 8 bases, with 10 bases between the two germline ends. The CDR3 protein is CASGNLAGELFF. The CDR3 bases are TGTGCTAGTGGCAACTTAGCGGGGGAGCTGTTTTTT.

With regard to this clone: The germline gene is not matched at one end of the junction; a read error may be the cause. The genes are TRBV5-4 and TRBJ2-1, with 8 bases that match TRBD1. There are 16 residues in the CDR3. Germline V lookup: CDR1 SGHNT, CDR2 YYREEE (reference sequence). The CDR3 is CASSQDTGGSYNEQFF. DNA of the CDR3: TGCGCCAGCAGCCAAGATACAGGGGGCTCCTACAATGAGCAGTTCTTC.

The V gene is TRBV18, the J gene TRBJ2-7; D may be TRBD2 (5 bases). CDR1 and CDR2 (germline): KGHSH, LQKENI. Trimming took off 3 bases at V and 0 bases at J, with 9 bases between the two ends. CDR3 length: 14 amino acids. This chain's CDR3 is CASSPRRSSYEQYF. In DNA form, the CDR3 reads TGTGCCAGCTCACCCCGGAGGAGCTCCTACGAGCAGTACTTC.

The chain couples TRBV7-9 to TRBJ2-2; D call uncertain. V dropped 3 bases and J dropped 4 bases, with 6 bases sitting between them. CDR1 is SEHNR, CDR2 FQNEAQ, per germline (reference sequence). The length of the CDR3 is 13 residues. The CDR3 DNA is TGTGCCAGCAGCTTTCGGGTCACCGGGGAGCTGTTTTTT. Protein product: CASSFRVTGELFF. The full variable domain, rest sourced from reference TRBV7-9 and TRBJ2-2, is DTGVSQNPRHKITKRGQNVTFRCDPISEHNRLYWYRQTLGQGPEFLTYFQNEAQLEKSRLLSDRFSAERPKGSFSTLEIQRTEQGDSAMYLCASSFRVTGELFFGEGSRLTVL.

The chain couples TRBV7-2 to TRBJ2-7; TRBD1 might be the D (6 bases). CDR3 length equals 12 residues. In germline, CDR1 is SGHTA, CDR2 FQGNSA. The V end lost 5 bases, the J end lost 5 bases, and 10 bases lay between the germline ends. The CDR3 coding sequence is TGTGCCAGCAGCGCACAGGGTAACGAGCAGTACTTC. Its translation: CASSAQGNEQYF.

J is TRBJ1-2 and V is TRBV9; D call uncertain. V was clipped by 0 bases and J by 3 bases, with 6 bases between them. The CDR3 contains 13 residues. Per the germline V gene, CDR1 is SGDLS and CDR2 is YYNGEE. CDR3 DNA sequence: TGTGCCAGCAGCGTAGCCAATCACTATGGCTACACCTTC. Residues: CASSVANHYGYTF.